The TCR beta chain under discussion was sequenced for a study of human T cells and chemical hapten exposure. Study-wide results and caveats: Expanded TCR sets contained significantly more large CDR3 similarity clusters than controls.

This clonotype was observed at least ten times. Its antigen is not identified. Described time point: pre-sensitization, week 0. Treatment reported: therapeutic diphenylcyclopropenone sensitization with weekly scalp DPC. V lost 0 bases, J lost 4 bases, and 8 bases lay in between. The CDR3 is 13 residues long. Germline loops: CDR1 SGDLS, CDR2 YYNGEE. TCRdb passed the RACE reads through MiXCR, listing each CDR3 protein once. The top ten clones hold 2.6% of a sample with 300,000 to 450,000 distinct CDR3 sequences, roughly 4.6% of them seen once. V gene TRBV9 combines with J gene TRBJ2-7; D remains ambiguous. Sequenced material: whole blood, taken in connection with sensitization to the hapten diphenylcyclopropenone (DPC). The clonotype originates from a woman between 50 and 59 years old with alopecia areata. Some clones in this sample may be carry-over from other donors' samples. The CDR3 DNA reads TGTGCCAGCAGCGTAGGGACGGAGTACGAGCAGTACTTC. Translating it yields CASSVGTEYEQYF.